The table lists the clone carrying this TCR beta chain with a count of one. The target antigen is unknown. This specimen belongs to a study of type 1 and type 2 diabetes patients. The study, taken as a whole, reports: Some HECs seen only in T1D might also appear in more T2D or control samples.

V was shortened by 0 bases and J by 5 bases, with 8 bases between the two germline ends. The CDR3 sequence is 14 residues long. Germline V gene sequence: CDR1 LNHNV, CDR2 YYDKDF (reference sequence). PCR was run on genomic DNA. Amplification of the beta chain CDR3 used 30 forward and 13 reverse multiplex primers. TCRdb re-derived calls from the multiplex PCR reads in MiXCR, one entry per CDR3 protein. The sample consists of 250,000 to 300,000 distinct CDR3 sequences, roughly 50% of them appearing once. The sequence was obtained from a man between 18 and 29 years old with type 2 diabetes. The V gene is TRBV15, the J gene TRBJ1-5; D ambiguous. The sample taken for sequencing was peripheral blood mononuclear cells (PBMCs). The CDR3 DNA follows: TGTGCCACCAGCAGAGATCAAAGGGATCAGCCCCAGCATTTT. Encoded protein: CATSRDQRDQPQHF.